A single sample gave rise to the 25 T cell receptor beta chains below, sequenced in a study of T-cell reconstitution after alpha-beta-depleted transplantation in children (dated by TCRdb to 2016 to 2017). Explained via the paper, the treatment or condition label denotes: allogeneic hematopoietic cell transplantation with graft depleted of TCRalphabeta T cells and CD19 B cells. Libraries were built with PCR. The instrument was an Illumina HiSeq 2500. TCR library preparation used molecular barcoding, with unique molecular identifiers applied to normalize quantification of the TCRbeta repertoire. The raw public reads went through TCRdb reprocessing: fastp at Q25, MiXCR clone calling, in-frame beta chains kept. Here each entry gathers all rows of one CDR3 protein and keeps the most common genes and DNA. This sample comprises roughly 200,000 distinct CDR3 sequences, approximately 10% of them detected only once. The ten largest clones represent 28% of the sample.

The specimen comprised PBMCs, sampled before TCRalphabeta/CD19-depleted stem cell transplant. Receptors originate from a child less than two years old with acute myeloid leukemia, due to receive a stem cell transplant.

The CDR3 protein is CASSQDWEQGAEAFF. CDR3 bases: TGTGCCAGCAGCCAAGATTGGGAACAGGGGGCTGAAGCTTTCTTT. The chain recombines TRBV4-2 with TRBJ1-1; TRBD1 matches 8 bases. V lost 0 bases to trimming and J lost 6 bases; unmatched junction nucleotides: 6. The CDR3 extends over 15 amino acids. Looked up from germline, CDR1 is LGHNA and CDR2 is YNFKEQ.

Details on this clonotype: A much larger clone lies one base from this, so it may be a read error. The chain has TRBV20-1 and TRBJ1-4, with 9 bases identical to TRBD1. The CDR3 is 16 amino acids. The germline gives CDR1 DFQATT, CDR2 SNEGSKA (reference sequence). The J segment lost 8 bases and the V segment lost 0 bases, leaving 10 bases of the junction unmatched. CDR3 loop: CSARDRHRGRMEKLFF. The CDR3 DNA follows: TGCAGTGCTAGAGATCGTCACAGGGGGCGAATGGAAAAACTGTTTTTT.

This clonotype was observed at least ten times. The chain has TRBV20-1 and TRBJ1-1; no definite D call. The CDR3 consists of 15 residues. Trimming pared 3 bases from V and 0 bases from J, leaving 14 bases between. The germline CDR1 and CDR2 sequences are DFQATT and SNEGSKA (reference sequence). CDR3 sequence: CSASHALRLNTEAFF. Written as DNA, the CDR3 is TGCAGTGCTAGCCATGCTCTTAGACTGAACACTGAAGCTTTCTTT.

The table lists this clonotype with many counts. This chain joins TRBV27 and TRBJ2-7; tentative D call: TRBD1 (6 bases). Germline V gives CDR1 MNHEY, CDR2 SMNVEV (reference sequence). The ends were cut back, 2 bases at V and 3 bases at J, with 8 bases in the middle. CDR3 length: 13 residues. Written as DNA, the CDR3 is TGTGCCAGCAGTTTAGGGACAAACTACGAGCAGTACTTC. It translates to CASSLGTNYEQYF.

This clonotype was observed many times. The chain uses TRBV5-1 and TRBJ2-2; a possible D gene is TRBD1 (5 bases). Trimming removed 3 bases at V and 1 base at J, with 19 bases between. Per the germline V gene, CDR1 is SGHRS and CDR2 is YFSETQ. This CDR3 has 18 amino acids. The CDR3 spells CASSSVGRATQNTGELFF. The CDR3 region has the DNA TGCGCCAGCAGCTCGGTGGGCAGGGCGACCCAGAACACCGGGGAGCTGTTTTTT.

This clonotype was recorded many times. The CDR3 spells CASTQGRTEAFF. The CDR3 nucleotides are TGTGCCAGCACTCAGGGAAGAACTGAAGCTTTCTTT. V and J are TRBV12-3 or TRBV12-4 and TRBJ1-1, with D perhaps matching TRBD1 (5 bases). With 7 bases removed from V and 5 bases from J, the gap between germline ends came to 11 bases. The CDR3 length is 12 residues.

This clonotype was recorded at least ten times. The chain combines TRBV28 with TRBJ1-1; TRBD1 aligns across 7 bases. This CDR3 is built from 17 residues. V shed 7 bases, J shed 0 bases, and the junction held 14 bases outside the gene matches. Per the germline V gene, CDR1 is MDHEN and CDR2 is SYDVKM. CDR3 bases: TGTGCCAGCACCCACGCGACAGGGAGGTACATGAACACTGAAGCTTTCTTT. It encodes CASTHATGRYMNTEAFF. Supplemented by reference TRBV28 and TRBJ1-1, the full variable domain reads DVKVTQSSRYLVKRTGEKVFLECVQDMDHENMFWYRQDPGLGLRLIYFSYDVKMKEKGDIPEGYSVSREKKERFSLILESASTNQTSMYLCASTHATGRYMNTEAFFGQGTRLTVV.

This clonotype was recorded at least ten times. V is TRBV12-3 or TRBV12-4 and J is TRBJ1-1; 8 bases line up with TRBD1. V shed 6 bases, J shed 7 bases, and the junction held 7 bases outside the gene matches. CDR3 length: 13 residues. The CDR3 here is CASRTGQGGEAFF. Written as DNA, the CDR3 is TGTGCCAGCAGAACAGGACAGGGAGGTGAAGCTTTCTTT.

There are many counts of this clonotype. The rearrangement joins TRBV7-2 to TRBJ2-3, with 7 bases lining up with TRBD2. CDR1 and CDR2 (germline): SGHTA, FQGNSA. The V gene end was trimmed by 5 bases and the J gene end by 4 bases; junction bases not matched to a gene: 12. The CDR3 has 16 amino acids. CDR3 nucleotides: TGTGCCAGCAGCGCCTCCGGGGCTAGCGGATCAGATACGCAGTATTTT. Its translation is CASSASGASGSDTQYF. The complete variable domain, with remaining parts taken from reference TRBV7-2 and TRBJ2-3, reads GAGVSQSPSNKVTEKGKDVELRCDPISGHTALYWYRQSLGQGLEFLIYFQGNSAPDKSGLPSDRFSAERTGGSVSTLTIQRTQQEDSAVYLCASSASGASGSDTQYFGPGTRLTVL.

This clonotype was found many times. The V and J genes are TRBV12-3 or TRBV12-4 and TRBJ2-1; 10 bases line up with TRBD2. With V trimmed by 7 bases and J by 1 base, 7 bases remained unmatched. The CDR3 totals 16 residues. CDR3 sequence (DNA): TGTGCCAGCACCCAAGCGGGAGGGCCTTCCTACAATGAGCAGTTCTTC. Its protein is CASTQAGGPSYNEQFF.

Concerning this clonotype: A much larger clonotype is one base distant, so this may be a read error. The chain links TRBV25-1 to TRBJ1-2; a possible D gene is TRBD1 (6 bases). The CDR3 is made up of 13 amino acids. The germline V gene has CDR1 MGHDK and CDR2 SYGVNS. CDR3 DNA sequence: TGTGCCAGCAGTGAACGGACAGCGTATGGCCACACCTTC. Encoded protein: CASSERTAYGHTF.

The genes are TRBV28 and TRBJ2-3; a weak D match, TRBD2 (6 bases). The CDR3 is 14 residues long. Germline V gives CDR1 MDHEN, CDR2 SYDVKM. The germline V and J ends were trimmed by 7 bases and 3 bases, with 14 bases remaining between them. DNA for the CDR3: TGTGCCAGCAACATTGGGCTAGCGACAGATACGCAGTATTTT. Translating it yields CASNIGLATDTQYF.

The sample holds many counts of this clonotype. J is TRBJ1-5 and V is TRBV5-1; TRBD1 agrees at 9 bases. The J segment lost 0 bases and the V segment lost 0 bases, leaving 13 bases of the junction unmatched. The CDR3 is 20 residues long. From germline, CDR1 is SGHRS and CDR2 YFSETQ. The CDR3 here is CASSLDPRDRVVLSNQPQHF. In DNA form, the CDR3 reads TGCGCCAGCAGCTTGGATCCTCGGGACAGGGTCGTTCTTAGCAATCAGCCCCAGCATTTT.

This clonotype has at least ten counts. The J gene is TRBJ2-6, the V gene TRBV3-1; D possibly corresponds to TRBD1 (6 bases). The CDR3 covers 16 residues. Germline lookup yields CDR1 LGHDT and CDR2 YNNKEL (reference sequence). Trimming removed 2 bases from V and 3 bases from J, with 11 bases in between. The CDR3 reads CASSQYPGDGANVLTF. CDR3 sequence (DNA): TGTGCCAGCAGCCAATACCCAGGGGATGGGGCCAACGTCCTGACTTTC.

The gene calls are TRBV5-1 and TRBJ1-5; D ambiguous. Germline CDR1 is SGHRS and CDR2 is YFSETQ. V shed 0 bases and J shed 0 bases, with 7 bases lying between them. This CDR3 comprises 15 residues. In DNA form, the CDR3 reads TGCGCCAGCAGCTTGGCCGGGAATAGCAATCAGCCCCAGCATTTT. Its protein is CASSLAGNSNQPQHF.

In this sample, this clonotype turned up many times. The chain employs TRBV20-1 and TRBJ1-1; 8 bases match TRBD1. J gave up 6 bases and V 7 bases, and 7 bases lay outside the gene matches. The CDR3 has 12 amino acids. CDR1 is DFQATT and CDR2 is SNEGSKA in the germline V gene (reference sequence). The CDR3 nucleotides read TGCAGTGTTTCGGACAGGGATGCTGAAGCTTTCTTT. This translates into CSVSDRDAEAFF.

This clonotype was recorded many times. V gene TRBV30 combines with J gene TRBJ2-1; tentative D call: TRBD1 (5 bases). V dropped 7 bases and J dropped 4 bases, with 17 bases sitting between them. Germline values: CDR1 GTSNPN, CDR2 SVGIG (reference sequence). The CDR3 extends over 14 amino acids. The CDR3 coding sequence is TGTGCCTCGTCTCAGGGTGCCCTTTACAATGAGCAGTTCTTC. Residues: CASSQGALYNEQFF.

There are many counts of this clonotype. The rearrangement links TRBV7-2 to TRBJ2-3, with D possibly called TRBD1 or TRBD2 (6 bases each). V was pared by 5 bases and J by 8 bases, with 20 bases between. The CDR3 has 15 residues. The germline gives CDR1 SGHTA, CDR2 FQGNSA. In nucleotides, the CDR3 is TGTGCCAGCAGCCTGGGGACAACCATGGGGGGTACGCAGTATTTT. Translation: CASSLGTTMGGTQYF. Full variable domain (missing parts from reference TRBV7-2 and TRBJ2-3): GAGVSQSPSNKVTEKGKDVELRCDPISGHTALYWYRQSLGQGLEFLIYFQGNSAPDKSGLPSDRFSAERTGGSVSTLTIQRTQQEDSAVYLCASSLGTTMGGTQYFGPGTRLTVL.

This clonotype was detected many times. The chain employs TRBV3-1 and TRBJ2-2; D is unclear. CDR1 and CDR2 from the germline V gene are LGHDT and YNNKEL (reference sequence). Trimming took off 0 bases at V and 9 bases at J, with 11 bases between the two ends. This CDR3 contains 14 residues. This chain's CDR3 is CASSQESSFRELFF. CDR3 nucleotides: TGTGCCAGCAGCCAAGAAAGTAGTTTCCGGGAGCTGTTTTTT.

A few counts support this clonotype. This rearrangement joins TRBV7-2 to TRBJ2-7; possible D gene TRBD2, 5 bases. The V gene's germline CDR1 is SGHTA and CDR2 FQGNSA. This CDR3 is 15 amino acids long. With 0 bases removed from V and 0 bases from J, the gap between germline ends came to 9 bases. The DNA for the CDR3 is TGTGCCAGCAGCTTAGCGGGAGAGGGCTCCTACGAGCAGTACTTC. It translates to CASSLAGEGSYEQYF.

In its sample, this clonotype was seen many times. The rearrangement links TRBV20-1 to TRBJ1-5; the D is unclear. From germline, CDR1 is DFQATT and CDR2 SNEGSKA (reference sequence). The CDR3 loop spans 12 amino acids. The V gene lost 3 bases and the J gene lost 1 base, with 4 bases spanning the gap. The CDR3 region is CSASHSNQPQHF. The DNA for the CDR3 is TGCAGTGCTAGTCACAGCAATCAGCCCCAGCATTTT.

This clonotype came up many times. V and J are TRBV5-5 and TRBJ2-7, with a tentative D call TRBD2 (6 bases). The germline gives CDR1 SGHKS, CDR2 YYEKEE (reference sequence). V was shortened by 7 bases and J by 1 base, with 15 bases between the two germline ends. This CDR3 contains 14 residues. The DNA of the CDR3 is TGTGCCAGCGGATGGGTAGCGGCTTCCTACGAGCAGTACTTC. It yields the protein CASGWVAASYEQYF.

This clonotype has at least ten counts. The rearrangement links TRBV5-5 to TRBJ2-3; 10 nucleotides agree with TRBD2. After removal of 6 bases from V and 8 bases from J, the junction contained 12 bases not matched to a gene. Germline V gene lookup returns CDR1 SGHKS and CDR2 YYEKEE (reference sequence). The CDR3 covers 15 residues. The CDR3 bases are TGTGCCAGCACCCTGGGACTAGCGCGGTGGGGTACGCAGTATTTT. It encodes CASTLGLARWGTQYF. The full variable domain, rest sourced from reference TRBV5-5 and TRBJ2-3, is DAGVTQSPTHLIKTRGQQVTLRCSPISGHKSVSWYQQVLGQGPQFIFQYYEKEERGRGNFPDRFSARQFPNYSSELNVNALLLGDSALYLCASTLGLARWGTQYFGPGTRLTVL.

This clonotype was counted many times. The V gene is TRBV5-1, the J gene TRBJ1-4; TRBD1 agrees at 7 bases. Germline assignment: CDR1 SGHRS and CDR2 YFSETQ. V lost 0 bases and J lost 7; bases outside the gene matches: 3. The CDR3 loop spans 14 amino acids. This CDR3 is CASSLGQGFEKLFF. DNA for the CDR3: TGCGCCAGCAGCTTGGGACAGGGTTTTGAAAAACTGTTTTTT.

This clonotype was counted at least ten times. One end of the junction fails to match germline, which may point to a read error. The chain carries TRBV6-6 and TRBJ1-3; 10 positions match TRBD1. Germline V CDR1 and CDR2: MNHNY, SVGAGI (reference sequence). The CDR3 extends over 13 amino acids. The CDR3 region is CASSYSPSGTGDF. The CDR3 nucleotides are TGTGCCAGCAGTTACTCACCATCTGGGACAGGGGATTTT.